Below, one TCR beta chain is given with its context. Antigen unknown. Trimming removed 1 base from V and 3 bases from J, with 7 bases in between. The CDR3 is 12 amino acids. Germline V lookup: CDR1 GTSNPN, CDR2 SVGIG (reference sequence). These data belong to a study of T-cell memory formation after mild COVID-19. Study-level background: The TCR clusters were mostly specific to one donor. Overall study findings and caveats: CD4/CD8 balance held among clones contracting day 15 to 85, and later expanders leaned CD4+.

Libraries for TCRalpha and TCRbeta carried sample barcodes and unique molecular identifiers via 5'RACE. Each CDR3 protein gets one entry after TCRdb re-called the 5' RACE reads with MiXCR. The table has 580,000 or so distinct CDR3 sequences, around 15% seen once. V usage is TRBV30 and J usage is TRBJ2-7, with a weak D call TRBD2 (5 bases). The sequence came from an adult woman who had mild COVID-19 (a few samples of this study predate the infection). Cell type and time point are not known. The specimen was PBMCs or a T cell subset sorted from them (not recorded which). CDR3 sequence (DNA): TGTGCCTGGAGTGGAGGGCTCTACGAGCAGTACTTC. It specifies CAWSGGLYEQYF. The full variable domain, its missing parts supplied by reference TRBV30 and TRBJ2-7, is SQTIHQWPATLVQPVGSPLSLECTVEGTSNPNLYWYRQAAGRGLQLLFYSVGIGQISSEVPQNLSASRPQDRQFILSSKKLLLSDSGFYLCAWSGGLYEQYFGPGTRLTVT.